The next 7 T cell receptor beta chains were all read from a single sample in a study of molecular identifiers for immune sequencing clone quantification. Via MiXCR, TCRdb re-called the PCR reads, giving one row per CDR3 protein. The sample carries about 97,000 distinct CDR3 sequences, 20% to 30% recorded once. The sequenced sample was naive CD8+ T cells from blood, with Jurkat cell RNA spiked in. The subset was: FACS-sorted CD8+CD4-CCR7+CD45RA+ naive T cells. The receptors stem from a human donor in good health. Some libraries in this study had Jurkat cell RNA spiked in.

Comment on this clonotype: The junction departs from the called germline gene at one end, perhaps through a read error. The J gene is TRBJ2-7, the V gene TRBV12-3 or TRBV12-4; 15 bases align to TRBD2. The CDR3 consists of 17 residues. The CDR3, as DNA: TGTGCCAGCAACCGGGGACTAGCGGGAGGCCCGTCCTATGAGCAGTACTTC. It encodes CASNRGLAGGPSYEQYF.

This clonotype was counted many times. The rearrangement uses TRBV5-1 and TRBJ2-4, with D possibly matching TRBD1 (6 bases). CDR3 size: 16 residues. Trimming left V 0 bases short and J 8 bases short, with 18 bases between. Germline V gene lookup returns CDR1 SGHRS and CDR2 YFSETQ. The CDR3 is CASSLAMAGEIDIQYF. The CDR3 DNA follows: TGCGCCAGCAGCTTGGCCATGGCAGGGGAGATTGACATTCAGTACTTC.

At least ten counts were recorded for this clonotype. The chain has TRBV5-1 and TRBJ2-7, with TRBD2 as a possible D gene (6 bases). Trimming cost V 2 bases and J 4 bases, with 16 bases left between them. This CDR3 has 15 residues. Per the germline V gene, CDR1 is SGHRS and CDR2 is YFSETQ. Here the CDR3 DNA reads TGCGCCAGCAGCTTTCGTGACGGGAGCGTTTACGAGCAGTACTTC. Its protein product is CASSFRDGSVYEQYF.

The V call is TRBV6-2 or TRBV6-3, the J call TRBJ2-7, with 9 nucleotides matching TRBD1. V shed 5 bases and J 2 bases; nucleotides not matched to a gene: 4. This CDR3 contains 14 residues. Germline values: CDR1 MNHEY, CDR2 SVGEGT. DNA for the CDR3: TGTGCCAGCAGTATGACAGGGGGTGCCTACGAGCAGTACTTC. This encodes CASSMTGGAYEQYF.

This clonotype was counted ten times or more. This chain connects TRBV4-1 to TRBJ2-7; a weak D match, TRBD2 (6 bases). The CDR3 totals 15 residues. V shed 3 bases and J shed 7 bases, with 19 bases lying between them. Germline V gives CDR1 MGHRA, CDR2 YSYEKL. The CDR3 DNA reads as TGCGCCAGCAGCCATGGCGGGACTTGGATTGCTGAGCAGTACTTC. This sequence encodes CASSHGGTWIAEQYF.

A few counts support this clonotype. CDR3 bases: TGTGCCAGCAGCCAAGGGGATCGGTCCTACGAGCAGTACTTC. It codes for CASSQGDRSYEQYF. This chain uses TRBV14 with TRBJ2-7; no firm D call. This CDR3 has 14 amino acids. V lost 1 base to trimming and J lost 1 base, with 8 bases between them. Germline CDR1 and CDR2: SGHDN and FVKESK.

The chain has TRBV5-3 and TRBJ2-1; D not certain. TRBV5-3 is an open reading frame whose function is uncertain. V was cut by 4 bases and J by 5 bases, with 16 bases left in between. CDR3 length equals 15 residues. The CDR3 DNA is TGTGCCAGAAGCCCTGCACAAGGGATCCACAATGAGCAGTTCTTC. Translating it yields CARSPAQGIHNEQFF.